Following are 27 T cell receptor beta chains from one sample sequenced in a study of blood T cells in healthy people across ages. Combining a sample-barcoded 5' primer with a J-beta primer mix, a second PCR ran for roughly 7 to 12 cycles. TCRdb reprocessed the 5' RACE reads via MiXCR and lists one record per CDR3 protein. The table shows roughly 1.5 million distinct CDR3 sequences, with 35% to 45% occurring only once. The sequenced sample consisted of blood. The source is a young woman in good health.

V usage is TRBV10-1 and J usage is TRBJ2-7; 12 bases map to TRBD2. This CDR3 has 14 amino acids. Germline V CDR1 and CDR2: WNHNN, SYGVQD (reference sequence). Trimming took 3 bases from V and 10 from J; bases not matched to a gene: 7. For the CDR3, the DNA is TGCGCCAGCAGTGAAGGCCTAGCGGGGGGGATTCAGTACTTC. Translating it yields CASSEGLAGGIQYF.

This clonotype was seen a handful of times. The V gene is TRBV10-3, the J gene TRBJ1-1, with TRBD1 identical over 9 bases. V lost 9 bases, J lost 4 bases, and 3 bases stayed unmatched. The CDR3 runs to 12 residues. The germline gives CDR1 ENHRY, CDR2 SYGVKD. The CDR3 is CAIQGAVTEAFF. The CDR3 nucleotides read TGTGCCATACAGGGGGCCGTCACTGAAGCTTTCTTT.

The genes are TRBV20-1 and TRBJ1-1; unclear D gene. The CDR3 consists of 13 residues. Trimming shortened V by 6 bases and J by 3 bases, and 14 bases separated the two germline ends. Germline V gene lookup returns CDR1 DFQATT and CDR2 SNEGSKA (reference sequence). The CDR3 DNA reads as TGCAGTGCAATAGCGGGTATGGACACTGAAGCTTTCTTT. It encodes CSAIAGMDTEAFF.

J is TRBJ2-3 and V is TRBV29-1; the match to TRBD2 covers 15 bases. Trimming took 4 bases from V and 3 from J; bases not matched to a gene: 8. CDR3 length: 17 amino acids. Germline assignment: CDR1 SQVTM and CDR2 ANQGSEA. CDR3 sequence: CSVGAGTSGRKTDTQYF. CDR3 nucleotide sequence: TGCAGCGTTGGAGCCGGGACTAGCGGGAGGAAGACAGATACGCAGTATTTT.

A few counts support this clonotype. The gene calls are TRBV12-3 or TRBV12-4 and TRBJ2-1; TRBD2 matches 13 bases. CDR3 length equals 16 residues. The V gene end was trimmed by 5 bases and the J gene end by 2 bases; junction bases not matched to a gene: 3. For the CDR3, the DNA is TGTGCCAGCAGTATCGGACTAGCGGGAGCCTACAATGAGCAGTTCTTC. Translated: CASSIGLAGAYNEQFF.

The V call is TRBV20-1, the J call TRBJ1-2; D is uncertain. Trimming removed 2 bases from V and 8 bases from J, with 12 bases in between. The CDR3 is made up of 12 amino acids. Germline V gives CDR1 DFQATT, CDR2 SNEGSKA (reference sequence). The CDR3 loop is CSARKAPTGYTF. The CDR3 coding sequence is TGCAGTGCTAGAAAGGCTCCCACGGGCTACACCTTC.

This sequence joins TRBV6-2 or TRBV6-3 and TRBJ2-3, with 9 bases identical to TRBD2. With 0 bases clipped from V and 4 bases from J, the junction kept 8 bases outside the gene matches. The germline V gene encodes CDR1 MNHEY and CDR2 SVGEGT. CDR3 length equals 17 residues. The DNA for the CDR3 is TGTGCCAGCAGTTACTCCCACGCCAGCGGGGGGCCAGATACGCAGTATTTT. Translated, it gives CASSYSHASGGPDTQYF.

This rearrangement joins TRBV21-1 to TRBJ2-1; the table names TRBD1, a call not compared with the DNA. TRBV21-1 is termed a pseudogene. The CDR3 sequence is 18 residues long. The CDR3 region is CAGSKGGDRWFQINEQFF. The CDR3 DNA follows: TGTGCCGGCAGCAAAGGGGGGGACAGATGGTTCCAAATTAATGAGCAGTTCTTC.

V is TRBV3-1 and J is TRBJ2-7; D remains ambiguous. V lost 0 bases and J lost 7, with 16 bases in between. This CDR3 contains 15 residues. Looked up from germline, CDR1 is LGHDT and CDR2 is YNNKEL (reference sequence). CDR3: CASSQDRLSSREQYF. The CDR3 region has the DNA TGTGCCAGCAGCCAAGACCGCCTTTCTTCGAGAGAGCAGTACTTC.

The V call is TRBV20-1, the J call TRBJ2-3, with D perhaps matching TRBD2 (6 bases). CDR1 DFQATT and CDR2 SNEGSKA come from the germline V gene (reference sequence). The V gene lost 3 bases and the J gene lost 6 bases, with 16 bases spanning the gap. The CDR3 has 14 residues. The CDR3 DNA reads TGCAGTGCTAGCTCGGCGCGGGGATGGGATACGCAGTATTTT. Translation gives CSASSARGWDTQYF.

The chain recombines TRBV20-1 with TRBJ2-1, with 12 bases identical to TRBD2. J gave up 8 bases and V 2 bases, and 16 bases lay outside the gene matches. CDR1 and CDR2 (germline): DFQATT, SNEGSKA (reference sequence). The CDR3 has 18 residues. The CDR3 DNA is TGCAGTGCTAGATCTAGCGGGAGGGCCGGTAGGATTTTGCATGAGCAGTTCTTC. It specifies CSARSSGRAGRILHEQFF.

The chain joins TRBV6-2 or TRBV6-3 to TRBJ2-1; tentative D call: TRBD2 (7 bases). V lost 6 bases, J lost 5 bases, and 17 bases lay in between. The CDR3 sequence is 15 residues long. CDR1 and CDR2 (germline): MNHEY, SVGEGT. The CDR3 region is CASSPWRGGDNEQFF. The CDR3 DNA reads TGTGCCAGCAGCCCCTGGAGGGGGGGCGACAATGAGCAGTTCTTC.

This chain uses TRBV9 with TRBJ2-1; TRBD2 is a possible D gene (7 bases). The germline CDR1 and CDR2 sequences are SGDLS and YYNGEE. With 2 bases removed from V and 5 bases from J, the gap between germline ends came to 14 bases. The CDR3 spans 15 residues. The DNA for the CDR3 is TGTGCCAGCAGCGTTGGGGGGGGGCCTAACAATGAGCAGTTCTTC. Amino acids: CASSVGGGPNNEQFF.

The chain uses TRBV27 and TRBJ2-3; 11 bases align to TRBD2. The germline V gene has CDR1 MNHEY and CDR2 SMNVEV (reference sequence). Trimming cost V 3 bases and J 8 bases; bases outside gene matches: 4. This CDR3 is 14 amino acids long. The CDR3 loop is CASSFLTSGSTQYF. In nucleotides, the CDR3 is TGTGCCAGCAGTTTCCTAACTAGCGGGAGTACGCAGTATTTT.

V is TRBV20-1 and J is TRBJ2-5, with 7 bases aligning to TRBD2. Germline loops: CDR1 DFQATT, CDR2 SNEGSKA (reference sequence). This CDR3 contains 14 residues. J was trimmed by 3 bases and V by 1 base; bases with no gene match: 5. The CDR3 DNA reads TGCAGTGCTAGAGGGGGGGGGAGCAAAGAGACCCAGTACTTC. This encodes CSARGGGSKETQYF.

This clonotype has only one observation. CDR3 DNA sequence: TGTGCCAGCAGTTTTGTGAGGTCCAAAGGCTATGGCTACACCTTC. Its protein product is CASSFVRSKGYGYTF. V gene TRBV12-3 or TRBV12-4 combines with J gene TRBJ1-2; no firm D call. The CDR3 is made up of 15 amino acids. Trimming stripped 3 bases from V and 4 bases from J, with 15 bases between.

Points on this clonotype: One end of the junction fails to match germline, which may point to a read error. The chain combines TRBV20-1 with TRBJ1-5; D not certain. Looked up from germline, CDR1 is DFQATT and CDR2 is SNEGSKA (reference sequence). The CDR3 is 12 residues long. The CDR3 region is CSARDGYQPRHF. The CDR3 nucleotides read TGCAGTGCTAGAGATGGGTATCAGCCCCGGCATTTT.

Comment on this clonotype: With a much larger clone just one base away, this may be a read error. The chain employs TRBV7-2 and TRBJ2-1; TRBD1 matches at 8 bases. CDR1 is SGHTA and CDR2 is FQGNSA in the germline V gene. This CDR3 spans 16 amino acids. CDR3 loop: CAGSSAGGWTYNEQFF. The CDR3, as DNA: TGTGCCGGCAGCTCAGCAGGGGGCTGGACCTACAATGAGCAGTTCTTC.

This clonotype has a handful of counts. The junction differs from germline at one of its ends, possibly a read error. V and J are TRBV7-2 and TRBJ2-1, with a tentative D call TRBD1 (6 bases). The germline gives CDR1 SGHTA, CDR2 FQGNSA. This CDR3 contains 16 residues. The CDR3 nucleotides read TGTGCCAGCAGCCTAGCAGGGGCACGAGGGTCCAATGAGCAGTTCTTC. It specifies CASSLAGARGSNEQFF.

The CDR3 nucleotides are TGTGCCAGCAGCGTAGCAGGGTCGGCCTACAATGAGCAGTTCTTC. The encoded protein is CASSVAGSAYNEQFF. The chain combines TRBV9 with TRBJ2-1, with a possible D match to TRBD1 (5 bases). The CDR3 is 15 residues long. V dropped 0 bases and J dropped 2 bases, with 9 bases sitting between them. Germline V CDR1 and CDR2: SGDLS, YYNGEE.

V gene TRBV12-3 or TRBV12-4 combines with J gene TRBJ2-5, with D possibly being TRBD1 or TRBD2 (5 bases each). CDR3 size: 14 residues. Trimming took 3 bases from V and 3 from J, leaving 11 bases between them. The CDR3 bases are TGTGCCAGCAGTTTTCCGGGGCCGAAAGAGACCCAGTACTTC. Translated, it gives CASSFPGPKETQYF.

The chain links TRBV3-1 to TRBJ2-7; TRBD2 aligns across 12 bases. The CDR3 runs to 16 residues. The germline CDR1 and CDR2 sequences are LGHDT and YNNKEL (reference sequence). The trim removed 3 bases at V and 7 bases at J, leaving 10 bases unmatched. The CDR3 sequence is CASSHRLAGVVDEQYF. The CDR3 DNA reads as TGTGCCAGCAGCCATCGACTAGCGGGAGTGGTAGATGAGCAGTACTTC.

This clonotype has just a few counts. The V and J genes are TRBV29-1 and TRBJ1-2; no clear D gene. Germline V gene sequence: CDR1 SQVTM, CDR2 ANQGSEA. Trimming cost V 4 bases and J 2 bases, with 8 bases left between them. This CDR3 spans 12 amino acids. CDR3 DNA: TGCAGCGTTGTGGAGGAAAACTATGGCTACACCTTC. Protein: CSVVEENYGYTF.

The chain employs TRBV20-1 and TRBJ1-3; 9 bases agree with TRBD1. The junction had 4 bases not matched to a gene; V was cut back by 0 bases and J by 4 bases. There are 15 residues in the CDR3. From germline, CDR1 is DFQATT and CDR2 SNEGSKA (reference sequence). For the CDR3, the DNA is TGCAGTGCTAGAGATATAGACAGGGGGGGAAACACCATATATTTT. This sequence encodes CSARDIDRGGNTIYF.

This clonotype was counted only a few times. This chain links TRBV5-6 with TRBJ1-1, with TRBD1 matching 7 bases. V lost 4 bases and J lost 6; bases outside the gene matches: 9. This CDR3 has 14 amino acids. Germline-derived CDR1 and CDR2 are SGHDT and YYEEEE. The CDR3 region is CASSLSQGIPEAFF. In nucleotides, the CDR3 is TGTGCCAGCAGCCTATCACAGGGGATACCTGAAGCTTTCTTT.

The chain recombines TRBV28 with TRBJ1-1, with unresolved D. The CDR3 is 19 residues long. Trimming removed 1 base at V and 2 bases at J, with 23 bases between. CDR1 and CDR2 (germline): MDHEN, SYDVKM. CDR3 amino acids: CASSLYRAGEGLSNTEAFF. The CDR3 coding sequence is TGTGCCAGCAGTTTATATAGGGCGGGAGAAGGACTCTCAAACACTGAAGCTTTCTTT.

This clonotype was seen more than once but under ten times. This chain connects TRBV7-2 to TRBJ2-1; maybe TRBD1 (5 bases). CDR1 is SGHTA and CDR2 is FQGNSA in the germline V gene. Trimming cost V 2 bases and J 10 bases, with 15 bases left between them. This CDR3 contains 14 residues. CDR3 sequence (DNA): TGTGCCAGCAGCTTACGGGTCAGGGAAAGGGAGCAGTTCTTC. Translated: CASSLRVREREQFF.